This passage covers 11 T cell receptor beta chains from one sample sequenced in a study of brain T cells in children with intractable seizures. Sequenced by immunoSEQ multiplex PCR; TCRdb stores in-frame clones only, minus some. Altogether 340,000 or so clones are present, roughly 92% being singletons, with the ten largest covering around 5%. Time point defined: blood from clinic visit 5 months post-surgery; TSC patient then seizure free. The material was peripheral blood, obtained less than 6 months after surgery. Source of these receptors: a boy younger than two with tuberous sclerosis and intractable seizures.

V and J are TRBV5-4 and TRBJ1-1; 7 nucleotides match TRBD1. J lost 3 bases, V lost 1 base, and 3 bases had no gene match. The CDR3 covers 14 residues. Per germline, CDR1 SGHNT and CDR2 YYREEE (reference sequence). For the CDR3, the DNA is TGTGCCAGCAGCTTGCCCGACAGGGACACTGAAGCTTTCTTT. Its translation: CASSLPDRDTEAFF.

The chain links TRBV7-3 to TRBJ2-2, with 7 positions matching TRBD1. CDR1 SGHTA and CDR2 FQGTGA come from the germline V gene. V lost 6 bases and J lost 0; bases outside the gene matches: 4. The CDR3 sequence is 15 residues long. CDR3 sequence: CASRRDSSNTGELFF. As DNA, the CDR3 is TGTGCCAGCAGAAGGGACAGCTCGAACACCGGGGAGCTGTTTTTT.

The genes are TRBV2 and TRBJ1-5; TRBD1 matches at 10 bases. Losses at the gene ends were 10 bases for V and 6 bases for J; bases not matched to a gene: 12. The CDR3 extends over 15 amino acids. Germline CDR1 is SNHLY and CDR2 is FYNNEI. In DNA, the CDR3 is TGTGCCACCATTCGGGACAGGGGAGTCGGTCAGCCCCAGCATTTT. Protein: CATIRDRGVGQPQHF.

The genes are TRBV3-1 (or the pseudogene TRBV3-2) and TRBJ1-2; D unclear. The CDR3 loop spans 13 amino acids. The germline gives CDR1 LGHDT, CDR2 YNNKEL (reference sequence). Between the trimmed V and J ends, which lost 3 bases and 8 bases, there was a span of 13 bases. The CDR3 here is CASSQAATQGYTF. CDR3 coding DNA: TGTGCCAGCAGCCAGGCAGCTACTCAGGGCTACACCTTC.

This sequence joins TRBV2 and TRBJ1-1; 8 bases are a match to TRBD1. Germline V gives CDR1 SNHLY, CDR2 FYNNEI. V shed 6 bases, J shed 1 base, and the junction held 1 base outside the gene matches. CDR3 length: 13 amino acids. CDR3 DNA: TGTGCCAGCAGAGACAGGGGGAACACTGAAGCTTTCTTT. Translation gives CASRDRGNTEAFF.

The rearrangement links TRBV24-1 to TRBJ2-3; perhaps TRBD2 as D (5 bases). The CDR3 sequence is 14 residues long. CDR1 is KGHDR and CDR2 is SFDVKD in the germline V gene. Trimming pared 7 bases from V and 0 bases from J, leaving 10 bases between. The chain's CDR3 is CATRAGRSTDTQYF. DNA of the CDR3: TGTGCCACCAGGGCGGGCAGGAGCACAGATACGCAGTATTTT.

The chain links TRBV7-9 to TRBJ2-5, with 7 bases identical to TRBD2. The V and J ends lost 5 bases and 2 bases, in that order; junction bases with no gene match: 8. Germline CDR1 and CDR2: SEHNR and FQNEAQ (reference sequence). The CDR3 contains 15 residues. Here the CDR3 DNA reads TGTGCCAGCAGCCGTCTTTGGACTAGACAAGAGACCCAGTACTTC. Its translation: CASSRLWTRQETQYF.

This sequence joins TRBV5-1 and TRBJ2-1, with D possibly matching TRBD2 (6 bases). V was trimmed by 0 bases and J by 9 bases, leaving 10 bases between them. Germline V gene sequence: CDR1 SGHRS, CDR2 YFSETQ. CDR3 length: 13 amino acids. The CDR3 DNA sequence: TGCGCCAGCAGCTTGGCGGACTATGGTGAGCAGTTCTTC. Translating it yields CASSLADYGEQFF.

CDR3 bases: TGTGCCAGCAGCCAAGAGCGGGGGACAGGGGGCTTTCGCTACACCTTC. Encoded protein: CASSQERGTGGFRYTF. V gene TRBV3-1 (or the pseudogene TRBV3-2) combines with J gene TRBJ1-2; the match to TRBD1 covers 12 bases. Germline-derived CDR1 and CDR2 are LGHDT and YNNKEL (reference sequence). J gave up 9 bases and V 0 bases, and 8 bases lay outside the gene matches. The CDR3 covers 16 residues.

CDR3 sequence reads: CAWSVLSQRVTGELFF. DNA of the CDR3: TGTGCCTGGAGTGTACTAAGCCAGCGAGTCACCGGGGAGCTGTTTTTT. The chain links TRBV30 to TRBJ2-2; no definite D call. The CDR3 sequence is 16 residues long. Germline values: CDR1 GTSNPN, CDR2 SVGIG (reference sequence). Trimming shortened V by 0 bases and J by 4 bases, and 15 bases separated the two germline ends.

V usage is TRBV7-8 and J usage is TRBJ2-7; the D call may be TRBD1 or TRBD2 (5 bases each). The CDR3 totals 13 residues. Germline CDR1 SGHVS, CDR2 FQNEAQ. V lost 5 bases and J 3 bases, leaving 11 bases between the germline ends. In DNA form, the CDR3 reads TGTGCCAGCAGCGTCCGGGGCCACTACGAGCAGTACTTC. Amino acid sequence: CASSVRGHYEQYF.